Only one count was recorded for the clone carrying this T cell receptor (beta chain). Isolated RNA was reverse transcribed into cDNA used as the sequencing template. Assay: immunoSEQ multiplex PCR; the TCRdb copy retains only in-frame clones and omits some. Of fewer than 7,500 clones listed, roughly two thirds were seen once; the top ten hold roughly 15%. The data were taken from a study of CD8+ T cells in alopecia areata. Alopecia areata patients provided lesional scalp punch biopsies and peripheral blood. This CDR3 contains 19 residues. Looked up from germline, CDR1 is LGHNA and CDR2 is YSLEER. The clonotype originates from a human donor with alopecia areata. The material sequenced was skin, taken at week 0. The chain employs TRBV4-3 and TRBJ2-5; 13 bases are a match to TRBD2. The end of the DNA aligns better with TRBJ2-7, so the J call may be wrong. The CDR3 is CASSGKRLAGGGTSYEQYF. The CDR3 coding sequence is TGCGCCAGCAGCGGCAAAAGACTAGCGGGAGGTGGAACCTCCTACGAGCAGTACTTC.